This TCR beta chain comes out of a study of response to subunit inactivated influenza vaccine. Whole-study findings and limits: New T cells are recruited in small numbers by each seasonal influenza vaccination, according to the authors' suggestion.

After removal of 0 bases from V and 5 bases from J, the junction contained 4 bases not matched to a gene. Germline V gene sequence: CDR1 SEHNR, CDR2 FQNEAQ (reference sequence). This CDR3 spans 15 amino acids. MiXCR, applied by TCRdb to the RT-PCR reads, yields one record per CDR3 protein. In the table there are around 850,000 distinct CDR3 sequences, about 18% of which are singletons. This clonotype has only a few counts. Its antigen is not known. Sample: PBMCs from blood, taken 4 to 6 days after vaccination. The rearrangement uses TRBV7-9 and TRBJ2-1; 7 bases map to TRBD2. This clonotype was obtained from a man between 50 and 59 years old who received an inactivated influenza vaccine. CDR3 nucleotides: TGTGCCAGCAGCTTAGCGCACGGACTAGACAATGAGCAGTTCTTC. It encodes CASSLAHGLDNEQFF.